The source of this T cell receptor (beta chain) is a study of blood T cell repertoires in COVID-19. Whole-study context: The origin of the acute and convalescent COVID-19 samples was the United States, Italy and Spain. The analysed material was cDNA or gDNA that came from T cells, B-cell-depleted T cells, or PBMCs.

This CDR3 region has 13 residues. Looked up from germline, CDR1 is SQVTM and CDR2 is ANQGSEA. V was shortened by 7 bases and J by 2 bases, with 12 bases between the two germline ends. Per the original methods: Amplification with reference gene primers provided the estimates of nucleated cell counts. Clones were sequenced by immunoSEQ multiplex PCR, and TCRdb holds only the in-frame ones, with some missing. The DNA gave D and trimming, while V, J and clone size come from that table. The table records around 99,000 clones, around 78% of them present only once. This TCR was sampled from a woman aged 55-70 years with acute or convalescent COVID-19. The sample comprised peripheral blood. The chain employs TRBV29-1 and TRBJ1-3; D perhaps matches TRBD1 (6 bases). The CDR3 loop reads CSGSTGPGNTIYF. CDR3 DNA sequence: TGCAGCGGGTCGACAGGCCCTGGAAACACCATATATTTT.